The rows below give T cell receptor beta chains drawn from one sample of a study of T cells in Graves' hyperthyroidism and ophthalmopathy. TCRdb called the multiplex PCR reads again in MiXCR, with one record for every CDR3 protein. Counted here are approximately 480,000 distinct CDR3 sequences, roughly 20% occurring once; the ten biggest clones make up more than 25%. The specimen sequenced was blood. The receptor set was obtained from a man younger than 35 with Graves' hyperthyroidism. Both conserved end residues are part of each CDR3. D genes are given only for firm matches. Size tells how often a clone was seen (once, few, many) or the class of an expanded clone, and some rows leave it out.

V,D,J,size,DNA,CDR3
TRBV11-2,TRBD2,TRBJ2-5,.,TGTGCCAGCAGCACAGCCCAACTACTAGCGGGCGAGACCCAGTACTTC,CASSTAQLLAGETQYF
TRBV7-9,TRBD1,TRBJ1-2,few,TGTGCCAGCAGCCGTGACAGGGGTGGCGGCTACACCTTC,CASSRDRGGGYTF
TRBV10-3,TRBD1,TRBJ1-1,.,TGTGCCGGTGGACAGGGGGCGGCGGGGGCCTACACTGAAGCTTCCTTT,CAGGQGAAGAYTEASF
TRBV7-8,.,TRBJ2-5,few,TGTGCCAGCAGCCAAAGGGACCGCCAAGAGACCCAGTACTTC,CASSQRDRQETQYF
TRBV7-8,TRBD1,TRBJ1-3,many,TGTGCCAGCAGCTTAGGTCGACAGGGAAAGGAAAACACCATATATTTT,CASSLGRQGKENTIYF
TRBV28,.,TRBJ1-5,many,TGTGCCAGCAGTTTAGGAATTTCCGGGGTTAGCAATCAGCCCCAGCATTTT,CASSLGISGVSNQPQHF
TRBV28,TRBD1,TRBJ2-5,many,TGTGCCAGCAGTCTCCGACAGGGACAAGAGACCCAGTACTTC,CASSLRQGQETQYF
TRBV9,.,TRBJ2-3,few,TGTGCCAGCAGCCCCCTCGGGGGTGCTAGCACAGATACGCAGTATTTT,CASSPLGGASTDTQYF
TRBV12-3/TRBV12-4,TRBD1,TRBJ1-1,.,TGTGCCAGCAGATTTTATCCCGACAGGGCGGAGGCTTTCTTT,CASRFYPDRAEAFF
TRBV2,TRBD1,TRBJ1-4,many,TGTGCCAGCAGTGACAGTCCCGGGACAGGGATGAGGGAAAAACTGTTTTTT,CASSDSPGTGMREKLFF
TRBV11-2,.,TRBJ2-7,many,TGTGCCAGCAGCTTAGGTCCCGGAATGTACTACGAGCAGTACTTC,CASSLGPGMYYEQYF
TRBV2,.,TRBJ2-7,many,TGTGCCAGCAGTGTGCAGTCCTACGAGCAGTACTTC,CASSVQSYEQYF
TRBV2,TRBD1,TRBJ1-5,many,TGTGCCAGCAGCGCTGACAGGGGACGGGGTCAGCCCCAGCATTTT,CASSADRGRGQPQHF
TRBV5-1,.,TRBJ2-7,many,TGCGCCAGCAGCTTGGCTGGGCCCCCCCTCGAGCAGTACTTC,CASSLAGPPLEQYF
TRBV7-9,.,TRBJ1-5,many,TGTGCCAGCAGCTTATTGGGCGGGTCCGATCAGCCCCAGCATTTT,CASSLLGGSDQPQHF
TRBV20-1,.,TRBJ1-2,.,TGCAGTGCTCCCCTTCGAGGGCCTGGTTATGGCTACACCTTC,CSAPLRGPGYGYTF
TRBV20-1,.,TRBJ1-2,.,TGCAGTGCTAGAGATCCGGACAGTTCTAACTATGGCTACACCTTC,CSARDPDSSNYGYTF
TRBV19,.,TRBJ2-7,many,TGTGCCAGTAGCCTACCCCCGGGGGGACAGGTCTACGAGCAGTACTTC,CASSLPPGGQVYEQYF
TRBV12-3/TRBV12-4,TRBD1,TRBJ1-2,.,TGTGCCAGCAGTGCTAGGACAGGGGGGGATGAAGGCTACACCTTC,CASSARTGGDEGYTF
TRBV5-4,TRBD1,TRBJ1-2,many,TGTGCCAGCAACCCCGACAGGGGGCGAAAGGGCTACACCTTC,CASNPDRGRKGYTF
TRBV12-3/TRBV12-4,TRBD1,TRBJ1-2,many,TGTGCCAGCAGCTCACCTGACAGGGGCTATGGCTACACCTTC,CASSSPDRGYGYTF
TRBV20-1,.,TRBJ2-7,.,TGCAGTGCTAGTAAGGGCTTAGAGCAGTACTTC,CSASKGLEQYF
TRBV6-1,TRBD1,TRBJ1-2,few,TGTGCCAGCAGTGGACTCCCCGGGACAGGGGTCGGCTACACCTTC,CASSGLPGTGVGYTF
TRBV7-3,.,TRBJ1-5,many,TGTGCCAGCAGCTTAAGGGGGTTCGACCAGCCCCAGCATTTT,CASSLRGFDQPQHF
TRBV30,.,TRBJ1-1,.,TGTGCCTGGAGTTTCTCAAACACTGAATCTTTCTTT,CAWSFSNTESFF
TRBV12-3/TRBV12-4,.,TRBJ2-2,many,TGTGCCAGCAGTGGAACTCAGGGCACCGGGGAGCTGTTTTTT,CASSGTQGTGELFF
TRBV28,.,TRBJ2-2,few,TGTGCCAGCAGTTTAGACGTACTGGAGCTGTTTTTT,CASSLDVLELFF
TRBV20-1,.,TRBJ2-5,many,TGCAGTGTTCTTAGGCGCATGTTCCAAGAGACCCAGTACTTC,CSVLRRMFQETQYF
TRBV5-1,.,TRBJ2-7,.,TGCGCCAGCAGCTTGAGTCAGGGAGGAAACGAGCAGTACTTC,CASSLSQGGNEQYF
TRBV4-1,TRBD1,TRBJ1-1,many,TGCGCCAGCAGCCAAAGACAGGGGATAGTGGACACTGAAGCTTTCTTT,CASSQRQGIVDTEAFF
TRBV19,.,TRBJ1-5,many,TGTGCCAGTAGAAGGGTTGGTAGCAATCAGCCCCAGCATTTT,CASRRVGSNQPQHF
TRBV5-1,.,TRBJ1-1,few,TGCGCCAGCAGCTCGGGATCGGGGAGGGGGATGAACACTGAAGCTTTCTTT,CASSSGSGRGMNTEAFF
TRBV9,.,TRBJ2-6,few,TGTGCCAGCAGCGCGAAAGGGAATGGCTGGGCCAACGTCCTGACTTTC,CASSAKGNGWANVLTF
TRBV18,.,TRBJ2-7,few,TGTGCCAGCTCACCATTCGACAGGATCGAGCAGTACTTC,CASSPFDRIEQYF
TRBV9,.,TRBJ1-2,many,TGTGCCAGCAGCGGCGGTCCTAACTATGGCTACACCTTC,CASSGGPNYGYTF